This TCR beta chain was retrieved from a study of blood T cell repertoires in COVID-19. The overall study: The United States, Italy and Spain supplied acute and convalescent COVID-19 samples. T cells, B-cell-depleted T cells, or PBMCs provided the cDNA or gDNA that served as material.

V trimming: 5 bases; J trimming: 6 bases; junction bases outside the gene matches: 7. The CDR3 extends over 14 amino acids. The V gene's germline CDR1 is SGHVS and CDR2 FQNEAQ. Original handling: Amplification of reference gene primers provided the estimated nucleated cell counts. Measured with immunoSEQ multiplex PCR; TCRdb has only the in-frame clones, and not every one. The V and J calls and clone size come from that table; D and trimming were worked out from the DNA. Here the sample spans approximately 150,000 clones, 80% to 90% being singletons. The TCR sequence derives from a man between 60 and 70 years old with active or convalescent COVID-19. Sequenced sample: peripheral blood. The chain joins TRBV7-8 to TRBJ2-1, with 7 positions matching TRBD2. The CDR3 DNA reads TGTGCCAGCAGCATCGGACTAGGATCCAATGAGCAGTTCTTC. Its translation is CASSIGLGSNEQFF.